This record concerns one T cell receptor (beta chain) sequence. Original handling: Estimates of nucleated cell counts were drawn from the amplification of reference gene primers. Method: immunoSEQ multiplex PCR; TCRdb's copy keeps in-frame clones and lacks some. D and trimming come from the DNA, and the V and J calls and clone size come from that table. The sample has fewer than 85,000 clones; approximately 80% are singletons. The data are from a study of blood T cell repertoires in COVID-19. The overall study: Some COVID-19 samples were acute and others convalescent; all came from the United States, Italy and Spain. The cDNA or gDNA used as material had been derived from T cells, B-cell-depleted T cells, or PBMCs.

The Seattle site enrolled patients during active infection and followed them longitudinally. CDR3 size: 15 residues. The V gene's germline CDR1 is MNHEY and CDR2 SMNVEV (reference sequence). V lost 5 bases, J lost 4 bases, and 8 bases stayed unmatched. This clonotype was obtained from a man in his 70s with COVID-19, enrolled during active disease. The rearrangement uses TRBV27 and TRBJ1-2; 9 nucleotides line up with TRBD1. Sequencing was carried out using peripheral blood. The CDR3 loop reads CASSTRDRARYGYTF. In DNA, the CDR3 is TGTGCCAGCAGTACCCGGGACAGGGCCCGCTATGGCTACACCTTC.